The 11 T cell receptor beta chains below were found in one sample sequenced in a study of T cell clonality in common variable immunodeficiency. Measured with immunoSEQ multiplex PCR; TCRdb has only the in-frame clones, and not every one. Recorded here are about 59,000 clones, none singletons. The sequenced material came from peripheral blood mononuclear cells. All receptors come from a person aged 18 to 70 in good health.

In this sample, this clone turned up many times. Sequencing ends 3 residues short of the CDR3 end; the germline J gene provides the rest. The chain has TRBV19 and TRBJ1-2; a weak D match, TRBD1 (6 bases). Germline V gene lookup returns CDR1 LNHDA and CDR2 SQIVND (reference sequence). V lost 4 bases and J lost 4, with 13 bases in between. CDR3 length equals 14 residues. The covered CDR3 bases are TGTGCCAGTAGTACACCAGGGGCGGTCTATGGC. Protein product: CASSTPGAVYG. The whole CDR3 sequence is CASSTPGAVYGYTF.

Ten or more counts support this clone. The read is 3 residues too short to cover the CDR3 end, so that end is filled in from the germline J gene. V and J are TRBV7-2 and TRBJ2-1; a possible D gene is TRBD1 (6 bases). The length of the CDR3 is 15 residues. Germline CDR1 and CDR2: SGHTA and FQGNSA. V lost 5 bases to trimming and J lost 0 bases, with 11 bases between them. The CDR3 DNA, read in part, is TGTGCCAGCAGCCATGACAGGAACTCCTACAATGAG. Its protein product is CASSHDRNSYNE. From start to end, the CDR3 is CASSHDRNSYNEQFF.

This clone has a count of ten or more. The CDR3 end falls 3 residues outside the read, so it is completed with the germline J gene. The chain links TRBV10-1 to TRBJ2-5; 8 positions match TRBD1. The CDR3 has 16 amino acids. J gave up 5 bases and V 6 bases, and 14 bases lay outside the gene matches. Germline CDR1 and CDR2: WNHNN and SYGVQD (reference sequence). The part of the CDR3 DNA that was read is TGCGCCAGCAGCTTCGGACAGGGAGGTTCGATGGAGACC. It encodes CASSFGQGGSMET. The whole CDR3 reads CASSFGQGGSMETQYF.

In its sample, this clone was seen many times. The read comes to an end 3 residues before the CDR3 does, leaving the germline J gene to fill in the end. The gene calls are TRBV7-9 and TRBJ1-2; D remains ambiguous. Trimming stripped 3 bases from V and 1 base from J, with 12 bases between. The CDR3 covers 15 residues. The germline gives CDR1 SEHNR, CDR2 FQNEAQ (reference sequence). CDR3 DNA, as far as it was read: TGTGCCAGCAGCTTGCTTTCCGTCGGTAACTATGGC. It yields the protein CASSLLSVGNYG. The full CDR3 protein reads CASSLLSVGNYGYTF. The whole variable domain, remainder taken from reference TRBV7-9 and TRBJ1-2, is DTGVSQNPRHKITKRGQNVTFRCDPISEHNRLYWYRQTLGQGPEFLTYFQNEAQLEKSRLLSDRFSAERPKGSFSTLEIQRTEQGDSAMYLCASSLLSVGNYGYTFGSGTRLTVV.

Ten or more counts support this clone. The read ends 3 residues early relative to the CDR3; the germline J gene fills the gap. V and J are TRBV19 and TRBJ1-5, with 10 bases aligning to TRBD1. Trimming cost V 1 base and J 4 bases; bases outside gene matches: 7. Per germline, CDR1 LNHDA and CDR2 SQIVND (reference sequence). CDR3 length equals 17 residues. The CDR3 sequence: CASSIVGTGVGNQPQHF. The DNA read from the CDR3 is TGTGCCAGTAGTATAGTCGGGACAGGGGTAGGGAATCAGCCC.

This clone was counted only a few times. A read error may be the cause here, since a much bigger clone is one base away. CDR3 region: CASSSGQLSGANVLFF. CDR3 bases read: TGTGCCAGCAGTTCCGGACAGCTCTCTGGGGCCAACGTG. V is TRBV6-2 or TRBV6-3 and J is TRBJ2-2; a possible D gene is TRBD1 (6 bases). Read sequence stops 3 residues before the CDR3 end, and the germline J gene provides the missing end. The germline V gene has CDR1 MNHEY and CDR2 SVGEGT. The CDR3 totals 16 residues.

The sample holds many counts of this clone. The read comes to an end 3 residues before the CDR3 does, leaving the germline J gene to fill in the end. The J gene is TRBJ1-1, the V gene TRBV6-1; tentative D call: TRBD1 (6 bases). Trimming took off 3 bases at V and 0 bases at J, with 14 bases between the two ends. Germline values: CDR1 MNHNS, CDR2 SASEGT. The CDR3 runs to 16 residues. The covered CDR3 bases are TGTGCCAGCAGTGATGTTAGGGGGTTCATGAACACTGAA. Amino acid sequence: CASSDVRGFMNTE. In full, the CDR3 is CASSDVRGFMNTEAFF.

This clone came up many times. Sequencing ends 3 residues short of the CDR3 end; the germline J gene provides the rest. V gene TRBV28 combines with J gene TRBJ1-2, with unresolved D. V was shortened by 5 bases and J by 3 bases, with 13 bases between the two germline ends. The CDR3 length is 14 residues. The germline CDR1 and CDR2 sequences are MDHEN and SYDVKM. Partial CDR3 DNA: TGTGCCAGCAGTCCTCCTGACGGGGACTATGGC. Protein sequence: CASSPPDGDYG. The full CDR3 is CASSPPDGDYGYTF.

Notes on this clone: The CDR3 end is not reached by the read, which stops 3 residues before it; the germline J gene fills it in. The V call is TRBV5-1, the J call TRBJ1-2; 10 nucleotides line up with TRBD1. The V gene's germline CDR1 is SGHRS and CDR2 YFSETQ. This CDR3 spans 15 amino acids. CDR3 loop: CASSPGTGATDTYTF. The covered CDR3 bases are TGCGCCAGCAGCCCCGGGACAGGGGCAACAGATACC.

This clone was seen ten or more times. From the germline J gene comes the end of the CDR3, since the read stops 3 residues before it. The chain carries TRBV5-1 and TRBJ1-2; 9 bases match TRBD1. V lost 4 bases, J lost 7 bases, and 5 bases stayed unmatched. Germline V CDR1 and CDR2: SGHRS, YFSETQ. There are 13 residues in the CDR3. The part of the CDR3 DNA that was read is TGCGCCAGCAGCCTCGGACAGGGGTCTGGC. Its protein is CASSLGQGSG. From start to end, the CDR3 is CASSLGQGSGYTF.

This clone was seen many times. Read data end 3 residues before the CDR3 end; the end is taken from the germline J gene. The gene calls are TRBV19 and TRBJ1-1; D might be TRBD1 (5 bases). With 9 bases removed from V and 1 base from J, the gap between germline ends came to 15 bases. Germline V CDR1 and CDR2: LNHDA, SQIVND (reference sequence). The CDR3 has 14 amino acids. CDR3 DNA (partial): TGTGCCAGCTCCATAATCGACAGGAACACTGAA. Protein sequence: CASSIIDRNTE. The CDR3 as a whole reads CASSIIDRNTEAFF.